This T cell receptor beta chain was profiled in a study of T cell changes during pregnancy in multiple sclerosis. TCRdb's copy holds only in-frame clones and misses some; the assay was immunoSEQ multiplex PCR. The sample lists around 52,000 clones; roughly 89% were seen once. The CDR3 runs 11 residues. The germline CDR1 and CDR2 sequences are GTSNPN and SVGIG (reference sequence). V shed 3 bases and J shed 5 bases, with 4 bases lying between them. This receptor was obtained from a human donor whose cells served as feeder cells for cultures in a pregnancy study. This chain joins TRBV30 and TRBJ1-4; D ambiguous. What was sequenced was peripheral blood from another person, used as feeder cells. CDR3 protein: CAWRGNEKLFF. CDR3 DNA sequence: TGTGCCTGGAGGGGCAATGAAAAACTGTTTTTT.